This TCR beta chain was observed in a study of T cell repertoires in aging, cancer and after chemotherapy. TRB rearrangements spanning V, D and J were amplified using mixed TRB-A/B primers. TCRdb passed the multiplex PCR reads through MiXCR, listing each CDR3 protein once. The data show about 11,000 distinct CDR3 sequences, just under 30% seen once. The template was genomic DNA from peripheral blood, not RNA. Germline V gives CDR1 MDHEN, CDR2 SYDVKM. The CDR3 has 15 residues. V was shortened by 3 bases and J by 5 bases, with 16 bases between the two germline ends. The sequenced sample was blood. The chain carries TRBV28 and TRBJ2-5, with D possibly matching TRBD1 (6 bases). The TCR originated in a human donor in good health. The DNA of the CDR3 is TGTGCCAGCAGTTTCGGCTACAGGGAATTGGAGACCCAGTACTTC. Encoded protein: CASSFGYRELETQYF.